The clone carrying this T cell receptor (beta chain) was seen just once. Assay: immunoSEQ multiplex PCR; the TCRdb copy retains only in-frame clones and omits some. The repertoire has 65,000 to 85,000 clones, nearly 95% of them found once; the top ten carry 0.99%. This record belongs to a study of T cell changes during pregnancy in multiple sclerosis. Per germline, CDR1 SEHNR and CDR2 FQNEAQ (reference sequence). The CDR3 has 14 residues. Trimming pared 5 bases from V and 3 bases from J, leaving 13 bases between. J is TRBJ1-1 and V is TRBV7-9, with D perhaps TRBD1 (6 bases). The sequence derives from a female donor in good health, enrolled as a control in a pregnancy study. The material sequenced was peripheral blood, taken in the second trimester of pregnancy. CDR3 in DNA: TGTGCCAGCAGCCAAGGACAGTCGGACACTGAAGCTTTCTTT. Protein sequence: CASSQGQSDTEAFF.